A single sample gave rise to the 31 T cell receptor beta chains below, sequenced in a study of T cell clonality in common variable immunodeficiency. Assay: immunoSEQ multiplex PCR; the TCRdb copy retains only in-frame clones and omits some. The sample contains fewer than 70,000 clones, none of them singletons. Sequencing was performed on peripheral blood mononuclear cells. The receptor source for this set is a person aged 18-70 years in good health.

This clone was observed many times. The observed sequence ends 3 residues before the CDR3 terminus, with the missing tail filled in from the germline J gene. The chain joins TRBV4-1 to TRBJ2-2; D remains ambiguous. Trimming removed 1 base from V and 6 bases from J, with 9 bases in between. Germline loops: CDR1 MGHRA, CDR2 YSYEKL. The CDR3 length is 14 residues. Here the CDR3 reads CASSQASTAGELFF. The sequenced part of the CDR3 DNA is TGCGCCAGCAGCCAAGCCTCAACTGCCGGGGAG.

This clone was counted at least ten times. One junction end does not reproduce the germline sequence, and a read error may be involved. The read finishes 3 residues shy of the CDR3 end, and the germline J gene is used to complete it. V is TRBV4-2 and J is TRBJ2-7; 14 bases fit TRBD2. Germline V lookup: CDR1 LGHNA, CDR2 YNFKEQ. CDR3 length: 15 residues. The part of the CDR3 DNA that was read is TGCGCCAGCAGCCACCGACTAGCGGGAGGGCACGAG. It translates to CASSHRLAGGHE. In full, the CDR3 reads CASSHRLAGGHEQYF.

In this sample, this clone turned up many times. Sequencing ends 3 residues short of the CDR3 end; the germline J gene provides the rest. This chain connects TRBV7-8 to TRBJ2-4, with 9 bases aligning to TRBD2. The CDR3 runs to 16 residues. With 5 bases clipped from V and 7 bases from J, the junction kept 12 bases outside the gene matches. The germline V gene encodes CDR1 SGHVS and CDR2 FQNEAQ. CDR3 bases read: TGTGCCAGCAGCCCAGGAGGGCGGGAGGGCTGGAACATT. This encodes CASSPGGREGWNI. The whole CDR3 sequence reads CASSPGGREGWNIQYF. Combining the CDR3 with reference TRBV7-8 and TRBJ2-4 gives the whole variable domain GAGVSQSPRYKVAKRGQDVALRCDPISGHVSLFWYQQALGQGPEFLTYFQNEAQLDKSGLPSDRFFAERPEGSVSTLKIQRTQQEDSAVYLCASSPGGREGWNIQYFGAGTRLSVL.

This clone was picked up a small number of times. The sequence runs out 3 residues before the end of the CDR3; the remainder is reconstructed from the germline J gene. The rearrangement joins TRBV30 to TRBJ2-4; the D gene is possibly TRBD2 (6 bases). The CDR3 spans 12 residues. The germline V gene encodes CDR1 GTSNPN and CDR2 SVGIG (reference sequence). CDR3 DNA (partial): TGTGCCTGGAGTGTGGGGGGACGTGGT. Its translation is CAWSVGGRG. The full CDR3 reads CAWSVGGRGQYF.

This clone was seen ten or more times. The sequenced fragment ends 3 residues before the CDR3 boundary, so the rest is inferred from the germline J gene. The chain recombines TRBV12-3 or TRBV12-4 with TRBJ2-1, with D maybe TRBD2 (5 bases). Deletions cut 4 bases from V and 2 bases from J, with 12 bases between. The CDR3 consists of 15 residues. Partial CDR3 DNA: TGTGCCAGCAGTTGGCAGTCTAGCCCCTACAATGAG. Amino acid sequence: CASSWQSSPYNE. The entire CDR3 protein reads CASSWQSSPYNEQFF.

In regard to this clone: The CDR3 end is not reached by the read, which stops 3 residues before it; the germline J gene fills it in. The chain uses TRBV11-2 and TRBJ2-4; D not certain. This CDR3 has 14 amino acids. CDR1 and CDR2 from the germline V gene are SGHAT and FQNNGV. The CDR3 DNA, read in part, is TGTGCCAGCAGCGGTAGTCTGCTTCCGGTGGTT. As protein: CASSGSLLPVV. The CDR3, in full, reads CASSGSLLPVVQYF.

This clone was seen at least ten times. The sequenced part of the CDR3 DNA is TGCAGTGCTAGGTCTCAGCGGGAGGGCCTCAGTGCCTACGAG. It encodes CSARSQREGLSAYE. The full CDR3 sequence reads CSARSQREGLSAYEQYF. The chain couples TRBV20-1 to TRBJ2-7, with 10 bases lining up with TRBD2. The read halts 3 residues ahead of the CDR3 end, with the missing end drawn from the germline J gene. V lost 3 bases to trimming and J lost 2 bases; unmatched junction nucleotides: 13. Per germline, CDR1 DFQATT and CDR2 SNEGSKA (reference sequence). The CDR3 covers 17 residues.

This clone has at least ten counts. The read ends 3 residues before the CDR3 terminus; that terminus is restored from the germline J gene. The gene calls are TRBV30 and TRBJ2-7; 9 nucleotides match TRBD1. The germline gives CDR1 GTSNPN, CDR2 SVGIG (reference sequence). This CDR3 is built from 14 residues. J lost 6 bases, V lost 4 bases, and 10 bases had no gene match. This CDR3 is CAWTLPTGGGEQYF. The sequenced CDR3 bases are TGTGCCTGGACCCTCCCGACAGGGGGGGGCGAG.

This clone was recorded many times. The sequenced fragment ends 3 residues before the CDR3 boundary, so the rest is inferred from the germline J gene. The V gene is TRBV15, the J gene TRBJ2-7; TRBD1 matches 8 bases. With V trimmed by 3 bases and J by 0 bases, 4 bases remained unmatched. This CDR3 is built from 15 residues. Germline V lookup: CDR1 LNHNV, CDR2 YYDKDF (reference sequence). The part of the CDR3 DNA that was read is TGTGCCACCAGCAGTAGACAGGGGAGCTCCTACGAG. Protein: CATSSRQGSSYE. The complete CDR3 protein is CATSSRQGSSYEQYF.

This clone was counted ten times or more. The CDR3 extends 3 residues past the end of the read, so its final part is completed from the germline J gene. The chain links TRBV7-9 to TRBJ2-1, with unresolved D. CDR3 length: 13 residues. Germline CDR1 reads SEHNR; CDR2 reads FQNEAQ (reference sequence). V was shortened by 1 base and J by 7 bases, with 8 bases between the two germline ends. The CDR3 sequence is CASSLVWANEQFF. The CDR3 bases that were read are TGTGCCAGCAGCTTAGTATGGGCGAATGAG.

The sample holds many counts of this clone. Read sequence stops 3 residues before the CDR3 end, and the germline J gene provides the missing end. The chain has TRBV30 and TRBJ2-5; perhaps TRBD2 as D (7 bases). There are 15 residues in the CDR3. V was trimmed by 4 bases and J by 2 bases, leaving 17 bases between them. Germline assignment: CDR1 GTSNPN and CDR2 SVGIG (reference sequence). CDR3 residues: CAWKGGGGRQETQYF. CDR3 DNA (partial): TGTGCCTGGAAGGGGGGGGGCGGGAGACAAGAGACC.

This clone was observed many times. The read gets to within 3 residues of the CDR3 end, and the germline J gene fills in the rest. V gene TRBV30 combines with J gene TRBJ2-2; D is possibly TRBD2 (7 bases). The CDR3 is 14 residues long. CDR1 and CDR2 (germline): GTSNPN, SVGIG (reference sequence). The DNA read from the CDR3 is TGTGCTATCGTGGGGGCGGGAGTGGTCGGGGAG. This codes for CAIVGAGVVGE. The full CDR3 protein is CAIVGAGVVGELFF.

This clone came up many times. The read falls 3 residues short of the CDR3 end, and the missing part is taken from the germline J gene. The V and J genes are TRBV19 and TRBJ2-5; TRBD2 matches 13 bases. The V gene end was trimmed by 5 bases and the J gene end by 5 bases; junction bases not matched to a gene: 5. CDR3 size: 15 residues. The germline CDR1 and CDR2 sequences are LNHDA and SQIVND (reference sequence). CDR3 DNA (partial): TGTGCCAGTAGTCTAGGACTAGCGGGAGCTGAGACC. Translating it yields CASSLGLAGAET. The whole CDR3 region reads CASSLGLAGAETQYF.

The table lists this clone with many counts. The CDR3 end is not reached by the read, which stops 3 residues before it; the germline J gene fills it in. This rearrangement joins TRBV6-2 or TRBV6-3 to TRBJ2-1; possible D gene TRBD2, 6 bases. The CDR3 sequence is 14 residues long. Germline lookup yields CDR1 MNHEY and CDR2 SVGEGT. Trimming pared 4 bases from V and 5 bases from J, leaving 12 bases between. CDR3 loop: CASSSRGVDNEQFF. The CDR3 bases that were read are TGTGCCAGCAGTTCTCGCGGGGTAGACAATGAG.

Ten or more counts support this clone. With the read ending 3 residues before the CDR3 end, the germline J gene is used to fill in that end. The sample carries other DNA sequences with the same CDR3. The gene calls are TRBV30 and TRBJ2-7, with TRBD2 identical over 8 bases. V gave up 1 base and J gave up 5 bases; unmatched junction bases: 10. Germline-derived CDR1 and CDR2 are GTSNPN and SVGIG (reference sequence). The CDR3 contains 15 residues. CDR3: CAWSGTGGRVDEQYF. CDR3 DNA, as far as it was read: TGTGCCTGGAGTGGGACGGGGGGGCGCGTCGACGAG. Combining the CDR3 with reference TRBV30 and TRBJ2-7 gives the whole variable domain SQTIHQWPATLVQPVGSPLSLECTVEGTSNPNLYWYRQAAGRGLQLLFYSVGIGQISSEVPQNLSASRPQDRQFILSSKKLLLSDSGFYLCAWSGTGGRVDEQYFGPGTRLTVT.

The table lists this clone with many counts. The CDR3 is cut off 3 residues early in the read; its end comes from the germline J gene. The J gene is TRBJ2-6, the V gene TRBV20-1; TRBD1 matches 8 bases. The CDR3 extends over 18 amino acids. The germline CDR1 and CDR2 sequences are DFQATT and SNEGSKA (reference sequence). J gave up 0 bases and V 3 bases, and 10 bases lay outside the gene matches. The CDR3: CSASQGGQEFSGANVLTF. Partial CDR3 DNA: TGCAGTGCTAGTCAGGGGGGACAGGAATTCTCTGGGGCCAACGTC.

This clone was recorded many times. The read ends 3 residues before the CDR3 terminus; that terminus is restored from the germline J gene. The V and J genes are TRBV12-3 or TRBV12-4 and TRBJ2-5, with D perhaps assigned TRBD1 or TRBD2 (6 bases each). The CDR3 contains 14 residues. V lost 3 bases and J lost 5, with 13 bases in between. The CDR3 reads CASSFIRGGETQYF. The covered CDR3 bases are TGTGCCAGCAGTTTTATCAGGGGAGGCGAGACC.

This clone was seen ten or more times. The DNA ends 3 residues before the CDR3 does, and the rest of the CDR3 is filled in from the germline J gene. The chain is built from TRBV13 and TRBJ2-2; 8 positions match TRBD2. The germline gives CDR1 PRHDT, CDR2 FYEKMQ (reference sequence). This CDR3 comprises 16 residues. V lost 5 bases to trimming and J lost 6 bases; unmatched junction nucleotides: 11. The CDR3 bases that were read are TGTGCCAGCAGCGCAGGACTAGCTCTAGGCGCCGGGGAG. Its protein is CASSAGLALGAGE. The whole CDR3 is CASSAGLALGAGELFF.

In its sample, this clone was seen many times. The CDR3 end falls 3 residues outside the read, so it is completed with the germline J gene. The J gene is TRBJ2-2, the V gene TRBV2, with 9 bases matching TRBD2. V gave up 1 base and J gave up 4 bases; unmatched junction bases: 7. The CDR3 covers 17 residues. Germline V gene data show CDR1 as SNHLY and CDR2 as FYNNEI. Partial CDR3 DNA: TGTGCCAGCAGTGAAGAGGAGGTAGCGGGAGCCACCGGGGAG. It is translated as CASSEEEVAGATGE. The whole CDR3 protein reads CASSEEEVAGATGELFF.

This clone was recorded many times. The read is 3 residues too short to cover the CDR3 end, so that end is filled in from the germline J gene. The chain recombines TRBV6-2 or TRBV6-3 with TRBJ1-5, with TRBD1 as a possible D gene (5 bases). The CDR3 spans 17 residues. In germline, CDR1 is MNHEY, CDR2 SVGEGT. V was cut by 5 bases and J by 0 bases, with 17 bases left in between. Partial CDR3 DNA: TGTGCCAGCAGTCACCAGCAGGGAGGATATAGCAATCAGCCC. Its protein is CASSHQQGGYSNQP. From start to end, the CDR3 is CASSHQQGGYSNQPQHF.

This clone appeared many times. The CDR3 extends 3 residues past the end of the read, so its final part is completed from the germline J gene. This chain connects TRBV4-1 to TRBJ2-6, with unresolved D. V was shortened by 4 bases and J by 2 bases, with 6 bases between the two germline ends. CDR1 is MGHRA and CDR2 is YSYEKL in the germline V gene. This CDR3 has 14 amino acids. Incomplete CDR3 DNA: TGCGCCAGCAGCCCCCTTACTGGGGCCAACGTC. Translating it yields CASSPLTGANV. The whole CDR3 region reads CASSPLTGANVLTF.

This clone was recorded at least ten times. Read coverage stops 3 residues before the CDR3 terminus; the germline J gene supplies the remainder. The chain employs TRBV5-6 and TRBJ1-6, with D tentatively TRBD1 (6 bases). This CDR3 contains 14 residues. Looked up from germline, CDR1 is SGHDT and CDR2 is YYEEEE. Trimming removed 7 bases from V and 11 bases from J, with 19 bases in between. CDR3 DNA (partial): TGTGCCAGCGGGGGGGGCAGGGGAGCGACACCC. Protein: CASGGGRGATP. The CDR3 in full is CASGGGRGATPLHF.

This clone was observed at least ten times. CDR3 DNA, as far as it was read: TGTGCCTGGAGTGTGTCCGGGGATGTTGAA. Its translation: CAWSVSGDVE. The full CDR3 protein is CAWSVSGDVEAFF. V usage is TRBV30 and J usage is TRBJ1-1; D unresolved. The read finishes 3 residues shy of the CDR3 end, and the germline J gene is used to complete it. Trimming removed 0 bases at V and 7 bases at J, with 12 bases between. The CDR3 consists of 13 residues. The germline V gene has CDR1 GTSNPN and CDR2 SVGIG (reference sequence).

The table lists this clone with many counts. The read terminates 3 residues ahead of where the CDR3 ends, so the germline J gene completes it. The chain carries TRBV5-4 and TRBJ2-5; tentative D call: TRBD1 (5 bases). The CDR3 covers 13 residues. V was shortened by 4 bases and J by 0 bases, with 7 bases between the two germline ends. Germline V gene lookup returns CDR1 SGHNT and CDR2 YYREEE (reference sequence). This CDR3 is CASSLRDQETQYF. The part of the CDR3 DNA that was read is TGTGCCAGCAGCCTCAGGGACCAAGAGACC.

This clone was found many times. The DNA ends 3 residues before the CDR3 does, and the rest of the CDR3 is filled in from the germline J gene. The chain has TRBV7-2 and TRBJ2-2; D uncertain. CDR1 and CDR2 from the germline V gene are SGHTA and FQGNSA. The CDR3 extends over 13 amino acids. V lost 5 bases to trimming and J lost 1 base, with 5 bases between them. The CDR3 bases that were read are TGTGCCAGCAGCAAGGTGAACACCGGGGAG. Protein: CASSKVNTGE. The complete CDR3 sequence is CASSKVNTGELFF. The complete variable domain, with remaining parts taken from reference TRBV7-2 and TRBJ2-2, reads GAGVSQSPSNKVTEKGKDVELRCDPISGHTALYWYRQSLGQGLEFLIYFQGNSAPDKSGLPSDRFSAERTGGSVSTLTIQRTQQEDSAVYLCASSKVNTGELFFGEGSRLTVL.

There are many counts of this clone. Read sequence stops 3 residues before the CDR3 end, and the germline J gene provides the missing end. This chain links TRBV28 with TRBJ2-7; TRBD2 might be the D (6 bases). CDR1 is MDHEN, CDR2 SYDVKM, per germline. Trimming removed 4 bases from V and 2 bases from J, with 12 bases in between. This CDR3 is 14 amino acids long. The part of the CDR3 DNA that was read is TGTGCCAGCAGTTGGAGGGGAAATCCCTACGAG. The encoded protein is CASSWRGNPYE. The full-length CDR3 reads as CASSWRGNPYEQYF.

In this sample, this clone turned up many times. The sequenced part of the CDR3 DNA is TGCAGTGCTAGAGATCAGAATGTGCAGGGCCCATATAGCAATCAGCCC. Translation: CSARDQNVQGPYSNQP. In full, the CDR3 is CSARDQNVQGPYSNQPQHF. The chain couples TRBV20-1 to TRBJ1-5, with D possibly being TRBD1 (5 bases). Coverage ceases 3 residues before the CDR3 finishes, and the germline J gene fills in the end. Germline CDR1 and CDR2: DFQATT and SNEGSKA (reference sequence). The CDR3 spans 19 residues. Trimming removed 0 bases at V and 0 bases at J, with 21 bases between.

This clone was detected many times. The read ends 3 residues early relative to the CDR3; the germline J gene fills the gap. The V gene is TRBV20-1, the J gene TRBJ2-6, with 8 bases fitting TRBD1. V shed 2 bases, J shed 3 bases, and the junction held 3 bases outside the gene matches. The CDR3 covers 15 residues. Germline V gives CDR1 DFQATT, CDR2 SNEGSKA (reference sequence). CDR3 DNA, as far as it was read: TGCAGTGCTAGACAGGGGGCTTTTGGGGCCAACGTC. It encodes CSARQGAFGANV. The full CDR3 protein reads CSARQGAFGANVLTF.

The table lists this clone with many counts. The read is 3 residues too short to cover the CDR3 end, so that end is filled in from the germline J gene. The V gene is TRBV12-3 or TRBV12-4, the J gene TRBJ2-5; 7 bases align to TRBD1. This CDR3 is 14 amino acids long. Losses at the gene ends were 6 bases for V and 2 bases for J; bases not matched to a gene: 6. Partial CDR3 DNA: TGTGCCAGCAGCCTGACAGGGAGACAAGAGACC. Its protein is CASSLTGRQET. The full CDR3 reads CASSLTGRQETQYF.

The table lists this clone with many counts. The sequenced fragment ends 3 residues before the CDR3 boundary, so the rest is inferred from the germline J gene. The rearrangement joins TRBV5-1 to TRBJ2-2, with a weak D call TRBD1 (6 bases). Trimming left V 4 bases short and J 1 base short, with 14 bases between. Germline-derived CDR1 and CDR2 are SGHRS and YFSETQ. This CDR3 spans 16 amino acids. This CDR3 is CASSMNRDKNTGELFF. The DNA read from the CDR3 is TGCGCCAGCAGCATGAACCGGGACAAGAACACCGGGGAG.

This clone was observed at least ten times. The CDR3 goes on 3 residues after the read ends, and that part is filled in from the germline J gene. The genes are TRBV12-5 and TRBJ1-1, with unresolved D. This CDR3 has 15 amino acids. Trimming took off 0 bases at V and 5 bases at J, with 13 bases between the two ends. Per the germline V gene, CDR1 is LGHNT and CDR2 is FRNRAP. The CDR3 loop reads CASGLVLGRRTEAFF. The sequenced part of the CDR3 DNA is TGTGCTAGTGGTTTGGTACTAGGGAGAAGGACTGAA.